This T cell receptor (beta chain) stems from a study of blood T cell repertoires in COVID-19. The protocol was immunoSEQ multiplex PCR, while the TCRdb copy is restricted to in-frame clones and leaves out a portion. The table lists 320,000 or so clones, roughly 90% of them singletons, with approximately 5% in the top ten. This clone was picked up one time. Germline V gene lookup returns CDR1 SNHLY and CDR2 FYNNEI. This CDR3 spans 16 amino acids. Trimming took 6 bases from V and 4 from J; bases not matched to a gene: 11. The chain uses TRBV2 and TRBJ2-2, with 7 bases that match TRBD2. The sequence derives from a man aged 60 to 69 who had recovered from COVID-19. Sample: PBMCs or T cells enriched from blood (not recorded which). Written as DNA, the CDR3 is TGTGCCAGCAGCTTATTTAGCGGGTCTTTCACCGGGGAGCTGTTTTTT. Protein product: CASSLFSGSFTGELFF.